This T cell receptor beta chain emerged from a study of T cell repertoires in cytomegalovirus infection. Study summary: Both CMV infection and a matching HLA type were indicated by public TCR beta signatures. Overall study findings and caveats: Cumulative frequency (of public TCR beta family members) identified carriers of CMV plus the relevant HLA. Dominant in the ex vivo response were TCR beta clonotypes restricted by HLA-C and specific for CMV.

One entry per CDR3 protein results from TCRdb running MiXCR on the reads. The sample holds about 450,000 distinct CDR3 sequences, roughly 31% seen once. From germline, CDR1 is MNHNS and CDR2 SASEGT. This CDR3 region has 16 residues. Germline trimming cut 5 bases from V and 1 base from J; bases unmatched to any gene: 6. A note on this clonotype: The antigen is not known.

The chain recombines TRBV6-1 with TRBJ2-3; 10 nucleotides line up with TRBD1. This TCR came from a human donor in good health (CMV status not recorded). Some clones in this sample may be carry-over from other donors' samples. Sequencing was done on a sample of PBMCs. The CDR3 here is CASSLDRGRGTDTQYF. The CDR3 nucleotides are TGTGCCAGCAGTCTGGACAGGGGGAGAGGCACAGATACGCAGTATTTT.